This T cell receptor beta chain is drawn from a study of blood T cell repertoires in COVID-19. Overall study: From T cells, B-cell-depleted T cells, or PBMCs came the material, which was cDNA or gDNA.

CDR3 length equals 16 residues. V gave up 5 bases and J gave up 6 bases; unmatched junction bases: 10. The germline CDR1 and CDR2 sequences are LNHDA and SQIVND (reference sequence). In the authors' workflow: Amplifying reference gene primers gave estimates of nucleated cell counts. Sequencing was performed with immunoSEQ multiplex PCR; in TCRdb, only in-frame clones are kept and a portion is missing. The D gene and trimming were derived from the DNA, and the V and J assignments and clone size from that table. Among over 150,000 clones listed, about 79% were seen once. The V gene is TRBV19, the J gene TRBJ2-5, with TRBD2 matching 12 bases. Specimen: peripheral blood. This sequence originates from a woman between 65 and 79 years old with acute or convalescent COVID-19. In DNA, the CDR3 is TGTGCCAGTAGTCAATCCCTAGCGGGAGGGTCGAAGACCCAGTACTTC. Its translation is CASSQSLAGGSKTQYF.